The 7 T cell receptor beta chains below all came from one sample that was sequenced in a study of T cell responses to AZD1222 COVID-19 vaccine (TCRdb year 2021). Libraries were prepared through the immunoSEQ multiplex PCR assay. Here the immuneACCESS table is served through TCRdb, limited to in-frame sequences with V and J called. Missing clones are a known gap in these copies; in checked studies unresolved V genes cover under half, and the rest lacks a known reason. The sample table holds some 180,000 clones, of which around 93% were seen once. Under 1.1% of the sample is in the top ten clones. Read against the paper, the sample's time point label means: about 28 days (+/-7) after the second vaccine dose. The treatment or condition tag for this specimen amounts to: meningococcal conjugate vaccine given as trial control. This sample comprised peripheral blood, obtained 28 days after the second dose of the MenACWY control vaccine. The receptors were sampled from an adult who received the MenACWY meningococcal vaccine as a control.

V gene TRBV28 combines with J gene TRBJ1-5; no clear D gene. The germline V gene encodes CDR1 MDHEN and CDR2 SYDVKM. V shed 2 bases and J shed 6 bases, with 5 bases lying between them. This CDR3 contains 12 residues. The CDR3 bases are TGTGCCAGCAGTTTAAAGGGTCAGCCCCAGCATTTT. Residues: CASSLKGQPQHF.

CDR3 DNA: TGCAGCGTCCGAAGGGCTAGCGGAAGCACAGATACGCAGTATTTT. This translates into CSVRRASGSTDTQYF. The chain employs TRBV29-1 and TRBJ2-3; 7 bases agree with TRBD2. Germline CDR1 and CDR2: SQVTM and ANQGSEA. This CDR3 region has 15 residues. Trimming cost V 6 bases and J 0 bases; bases outside gene matches: 9.

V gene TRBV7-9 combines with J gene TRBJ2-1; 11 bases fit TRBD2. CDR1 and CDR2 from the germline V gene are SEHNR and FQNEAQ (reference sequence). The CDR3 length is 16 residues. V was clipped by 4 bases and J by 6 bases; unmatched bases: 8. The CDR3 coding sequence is TGTGCCAGCAGCTCGTCTCCGGGACTAGCGGCCAATGAGCAGTTCTTC. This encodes CASSSSPGLAANEQFF.

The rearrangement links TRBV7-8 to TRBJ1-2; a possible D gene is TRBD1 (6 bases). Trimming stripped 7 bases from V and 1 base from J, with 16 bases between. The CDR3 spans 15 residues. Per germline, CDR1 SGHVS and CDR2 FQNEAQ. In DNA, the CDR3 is TGTGCCAGCACCATACAGGGAGGTCGTAACTATGGCTACACCTTC. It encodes CASTIQGGRNYGYTF.

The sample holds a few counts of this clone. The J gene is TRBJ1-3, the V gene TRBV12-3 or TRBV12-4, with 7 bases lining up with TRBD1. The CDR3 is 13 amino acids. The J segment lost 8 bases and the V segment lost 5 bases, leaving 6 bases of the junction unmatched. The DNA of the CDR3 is TGTGCCAGCAGTCAGGGCAGGGGGTACACCATATATTTT. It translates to CASSQGRGYTIYF.

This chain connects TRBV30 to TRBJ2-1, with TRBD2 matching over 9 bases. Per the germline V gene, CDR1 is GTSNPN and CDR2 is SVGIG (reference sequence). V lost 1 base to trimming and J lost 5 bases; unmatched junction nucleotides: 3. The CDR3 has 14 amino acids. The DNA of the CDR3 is TGTGCCTGGAGTGGAGGCGGGGGGGACAATGAGCAGTTCTTC. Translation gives CAWSGGGGDNEQFF.

The CDR3, as DNA: TGTGCCAGCAGCTTGGCCGCGACATCGAACACTGAAGCTTTCTTT. Protein product: CASSLAATSNTEAFF. The rearrangement joins TRBV5-4 to TRBJ1-1, with no clear D. V was trimmed by 0 bases and J by 1 base, leaving 10 bases between them. Germline CDR1 is SGHNT and CDR2 is YYREEE (reference sequence). This CDR3 has 15 residues. Drawing the rest from reference TRBV5-4 and TRBJ1-1, the complete variable domain is ETGVTQSPTHLIKTRGQQVTLRCSSQSGHNTVSWYQQALGQGPQFIFQYYREEENGRGNFPPRFSGLQFPNYSSELNVNALELDDSALYLCASSLAATSNTEAFFGQGTRLTVV.